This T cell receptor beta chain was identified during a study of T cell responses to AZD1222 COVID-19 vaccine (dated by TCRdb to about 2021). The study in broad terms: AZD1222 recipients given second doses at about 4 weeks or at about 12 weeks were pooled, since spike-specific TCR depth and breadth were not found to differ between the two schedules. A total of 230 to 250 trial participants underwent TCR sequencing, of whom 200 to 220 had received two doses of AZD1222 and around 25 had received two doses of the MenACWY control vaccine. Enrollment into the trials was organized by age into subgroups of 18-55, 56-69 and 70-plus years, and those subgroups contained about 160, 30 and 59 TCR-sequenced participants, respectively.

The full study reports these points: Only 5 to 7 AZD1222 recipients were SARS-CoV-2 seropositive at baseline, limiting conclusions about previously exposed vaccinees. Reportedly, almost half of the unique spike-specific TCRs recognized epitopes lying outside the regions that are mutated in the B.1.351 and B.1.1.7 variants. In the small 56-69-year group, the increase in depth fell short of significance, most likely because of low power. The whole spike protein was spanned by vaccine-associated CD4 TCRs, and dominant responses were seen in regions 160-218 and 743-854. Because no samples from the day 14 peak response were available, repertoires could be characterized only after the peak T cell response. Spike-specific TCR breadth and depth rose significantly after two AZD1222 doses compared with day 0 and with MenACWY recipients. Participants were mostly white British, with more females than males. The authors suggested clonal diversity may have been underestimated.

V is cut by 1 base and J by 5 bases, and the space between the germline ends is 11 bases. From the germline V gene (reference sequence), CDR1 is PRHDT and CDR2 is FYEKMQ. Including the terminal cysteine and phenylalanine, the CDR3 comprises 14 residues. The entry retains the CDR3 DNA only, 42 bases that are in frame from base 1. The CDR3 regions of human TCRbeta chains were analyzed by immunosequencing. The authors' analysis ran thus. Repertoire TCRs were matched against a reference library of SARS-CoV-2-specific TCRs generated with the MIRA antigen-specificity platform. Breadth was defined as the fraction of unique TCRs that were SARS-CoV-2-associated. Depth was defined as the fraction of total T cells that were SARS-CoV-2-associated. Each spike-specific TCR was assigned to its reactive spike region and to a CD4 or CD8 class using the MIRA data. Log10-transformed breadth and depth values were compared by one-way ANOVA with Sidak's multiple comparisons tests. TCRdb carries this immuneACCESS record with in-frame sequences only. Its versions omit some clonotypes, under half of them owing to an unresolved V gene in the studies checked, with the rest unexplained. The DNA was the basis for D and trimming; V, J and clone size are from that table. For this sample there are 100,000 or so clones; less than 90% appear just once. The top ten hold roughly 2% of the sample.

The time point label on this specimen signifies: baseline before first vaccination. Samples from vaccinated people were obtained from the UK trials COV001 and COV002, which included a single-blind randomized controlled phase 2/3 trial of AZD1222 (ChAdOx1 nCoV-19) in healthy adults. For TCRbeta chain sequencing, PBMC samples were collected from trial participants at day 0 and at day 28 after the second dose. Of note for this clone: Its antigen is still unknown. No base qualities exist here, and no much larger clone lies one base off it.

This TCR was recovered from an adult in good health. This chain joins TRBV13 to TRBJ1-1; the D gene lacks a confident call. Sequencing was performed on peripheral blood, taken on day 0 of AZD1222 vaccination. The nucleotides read TGTGCCAGCAGCTTAGACCTCGGGAAGACTGAAGCTTTCTTT. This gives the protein CASSLDLGKTEAFF.